These 14 T cell receptor beta chains were sequenced from one sample in a study of human T cells and chemical hapten exposure. The sample's time point: pre-sensitization, week 0. The sample's treatment: therapeutic diphenylcyclopropenone sensitization with weekly scalp DPC. TCRdb fed the RACE reads into MiXCR, producing one record per CDR3 protein. Of about 350,000 distinct CDR3 sequences in the sample, around 5.5% were seen once. This specimen consisted of whole blood, obtained in connection with sensitization to the hapten diphenylcyclopropenone (DPC). These receptors were taken from a woman aged 18-30 years with alopecia areata. Some clones in this sample may be carry-over from other donors' samples.

The rearrangement uses TRBV20-1 and TRBJ2-7; TRBD2 aligns across 9 bases. The CDR3 covers 14 residues. V was clipped by 0 bases and J by 4 bases; unmatched bases: 4. CDR1 is DFQATT and CDR2 is SNEGSKA in the germline V gene (reference sequence). The CDR3 loop reads CSARDRGGVYEQYF. The CDR3 nucleotides are TGCAGTGCTAGAGACCGCGGGGGGGTGTACGAGCAGTACTTC.

This clonotype was observed at least ten times. The gene calls are TRBV12-3 or TRBV12-4 and TRBJ2-3; D is unresolved. Trimming shortened V by 6 bases and J by 0 bases, and 7 bases separated the two germline ends. The CDR3 sequence is 13 residues long. The chain's CDR3 is CASRTHSTDTQYF. The CDR3 coding sequence is TGTGCCAGCAGGACTCACAGCACAGATACGCAGTATTTT.

The chain recombines TRBV20-1 with TRBJ1-2, with TRBD1 matching over 8 bases. V trimming: 6 bases; J trimming: 6 bases; junction bases outside the gene matches: 6. Germline-derived CDR1 and CDR2 are DFQATT and SNEGSKA (reference sequence). This CDR3 comprises 12 residues. CDR3 loop: CSALTGEHGYTF. The CDR3 DNA is TGCAGTGCCTTGACAGGGGAGCATGGCTACACCTTC.

There are a few counts of this clonotype. V gene TRBV7-8 combines with J gene TRBJ2-3, with D tentatively TRBD1 or TRBD2 (5 bases each). Germline V gives CDR1 SGHVS, CDR2 FQNEAQ. The CDR3 sequence is 13 residues long. V shed 7 bases and J shed 6 bases, with 14 bases lying between them. In DNA, the CDR3 is TGTGCCAGCACCCCTTGGGACCCGGATACGCAGTATTTT. This translates into CASTPWDPDTQYF.

This clonotype was seen a handful of times. The chain has TRBV29-1 and TRBJ1-2; TRBD1 is a possible D gene (6 bases). Looked up from germline, CDR1 is SQVTM and CDR2 is ANQGSEA. Trimming removed 7 bases at V and 5 bases at J, with 17 bases between. This CDR3 is built from 13 residues. The DNA for the CDR3 is TGCAGCGGAGGAACGGGGGGCGCATATGGCTACACCTTC. Its protein is CSGGTGGAYGYTF.

This clonotype was observed a handful of times. V usage is TRBV18 and J usage is TRBJ1-1; no firm D call. Germline CDR1 reads KGHSH; CDR2 reads LQKENI. V was trimmed by 4 bases and J by 0 bases, leaving 15 bases between them. This CDR3 is built from 16 residues. CDR3 nucleotides: TGTGCCAGCTCACACCGTGACGGCCTAATGAACACTGAAGCTTTCTTT. This gives the protein CASSHRDGLMNTEAFF.

Only a few counts were recorded for this clonotype. The V gene is TRBV7-9, the J gene TRBJ2-5, with D perhaps TRBD1 or TRBD2 (6 bases each). The CDR3 is 15 amino acids. CDR1 and CDR2 (germline): SEHNR, FQNEAQ (reference sequence). The germline V and J ends were trimmed by 4 bases and 6 bases, with 18 bases remaining between them. The DNA for the CDR3 is TGTGCCAGCAGCTCGACGGGGGCCGGGGAGCAGACCCAGTACTTC. Translating gives CASSSTGAGEQTQYF.

This clonotype appeared many times. The chain carries TRBV5-3 and TRBJ2-2; 8 nucleotides line up with TRBD1. TRBV5-3 is noted as an ORF with a role that remains uncertain. Losses at the gene ends were 4 bases for V and 1 base for J; bases not matched to a gene: 9. This CDR3 has 17 amino acids. The CDR3 here is CARSPSSGTGNTGELFF. The CDR3 DNA reads as TGTGCCAGAAGCCCTTCATCCGGGACAGGGAACACCGGGGAGCTGTTTTTT.

The chain recombines TRBV27 with TRBJ1-4; 8 bases agree with TRBD1. V was clipped by 1 base and J by 6 bases; unmatched bases: 10. CDR1 and CDR2 from the germline V gene are MNHEY and SMNVEV (reference sequence). The CDR3 has 17 residues. CDR3 DNA: TGTGCCAGCAGTTTATTAAACGGACAGGGCGGGGATGAAAAACTGTTTTTT. Its protein is CASSLLNGQGGDEKLFF.

This clonotype occurred many times. J is TRBJ2-3 and V is TRBV6-4, with 9 positions matching TRBD1. This CDR3 has 14 residues. Trimming took 4 bases from V and 5 from J; bases not matched to a gene: 4. In germline, CDR1 is MRHNA, CDR2 SNTAGT. The CDR3 spells CASSAGQGGDTQYF. The CDR3 DNA sequence: TGTGCCAGCAGTGCGGGACAGGGTGGAGATACGCAGTATTTT.

This clonotype was recorded a few times. V and J are TRBV12-3 or TRBV12-4 and TRBJ2-7; a possible D gene is TRBD1 (7 bases). V lost 9 bases to trimming and J lost 0 bases, with 12 bases between them. This CDR3 is 13 amino acids long. The CDR3 region is CASWGDSSYEQYF. CDR3 nucleotide sequence: TGTGCCAGTTGGGGGGACAGCTCCTACGAGCAGTACTTC.

In this sample, this clonotype turned up many times. The CDR3 here is CASSKGLQNEKLFF. CDR3 DNA: TGTGCCAGCAGCAAGGGACTGCAAAATGAAAAACTGTTTTTT. This sequence joins TRBV9 and TRBJ1-4, with D tentatively TRBD1 (5 bases). Germline CDR1 reads SGDLS; CDR2 reads YYNGEE. Trimming left V 4 bases short and J 5 bases short, with 12 bases between. The CDR3 covers 14 residues.

The rearrangement joins TRBV28 to TRBJ2-7; D possibly corresponds to TRBD2 (6 bases). From germline, CDR1 is MDHEN and CDR2 SYDVKM. This CDR3 spans 14 amino acids. The V and J ends lost 6 bases and 7 bases respectively, with 19 bases between them. In DNA form, the CDR3 reads TGTGCCAGCAGACCGGAGGGGCCCGAAGAGGAGCAGTACTTC. It codes for CASRPEGPEEEQYF.

This clonotype was observed at least ten times. J is TRBJ1-5 and V is TRBV29-1; no firm D call. CDR1 and CDR2 from the germline V gene are SQVTM and ANQGSEA. With 5 bases removed from V and 0 bases from J, the gap between germline ends came to 5 bases. The CDR3 consists of 12 residues. The CDR3 sequence: CSVCNSNQPQHF. Here the CDR3 DNA reads TGCAGCGTTTGTAATAGCAATCAGCCCCAGCATTTT.